This TCR beta chain was sequenced in a study of T cell responses to AZD1222 COVID-19 vaccine. Study-wide findings and caveats: Baseline seropositivity characterized only six AZD1222 recipients. Sampling that yielded the repertoires occurred only after the peak T cell response. Donors, mostly white British, included more females; clonal diversity was possibly underestimated. Increases in Spike-specific TCR breadth and depth were seen after two AZD1222 doses.

The V gene end was trimmed by 2 bases and the J gene end by 8 bases; junction bases not matched to a gene: 6. Germline values: CDR1 SNHLY, CDR2 FYNNEI. CDR3 size: 14 residues. Some clones are missing from TCRdb's copy, which holds only in-frame ones; the method was immunoSEQ multiplex PCR. This table holds fewer than 180,000 clones, about nine tenths found once. A note on this clone: The target antigen is unknown.

The receptor was derived from an adult who received the AZD1222 COVID-19 vaccine. The source material was peripheral blood, sampled 28 days after the second AZD1222 dose. The chain recombines TRBV2 with TRBJ2-1; 7 bases line up with TRBD2. Here the CDR3 DNA reads TGTGCCAGCAGTGAATGGCGGGAGTTGGATGAGCAGTTCTTC. Its translation is CASSEWRELDEQFF.